A selection of T cell receptor beta chains follows, all from one sample in a study of OX40 agonist ivuxolimab in advanced cancers. Produced via immunoSEQ multiplex PCR; TCRdb's table is partial and in-frame only. The data contain roughly 67,000 clones, approximately 92% of them singletons. The sample here was CD4+ or CD8+ T cells sorted from blood, taken in a trial of the OX40 agonist ivuxolimab. These receptors all stem from an adult with an advanced solid tumor such as melanoma, head and neck, liver or kidney cancer. Both conserved end residues are part of each CDR3. Fields, in order: J gene, D gene, clone size, V gene, CDR3 protein, CDR3 DNA. The D gene is left open where the match is weak. Clone size is shown for a subset of rows, as once, few, many or a class of expanded clone.

J: TRBJ2-2
D: .
size: once
V: TRBV21-1
CDR3: CASPTTSGGADTGELFF
DNA: TGTGCCAGCCCCACGACTAGCGGGGGGGCGGACACCGGGGAGCTGTTTTTT

J: TRBJ1-1
D: TRBD1
size: once
V: TRBV27
CDR3: CASSPIWDSQKSEAFF
DNA: TGTGCCAGCAGTCCTATTTGGGACAGTCAAAAGTCGGAAGCTTTCTTT

J: TRBJ2-1
D: TRBD2
size: .
V: TRBV6-1
CDR3: CASSEAALAGGYNEQFF
DNA: TGTGCCAGCAGTGAAGCAGCCCTAGCGGGGGGCTACAATGAGCAGTTCTTC

J: TRBJ2-7
D: .
size: .
V: TRBV20-1
CDR3: CRGPSEQYF
DNA: TGCAGGGGACCTAGCGAGCAGTACTTC

J: TRBJ1-6
D: .
size: .
V: TRBV11-2
CDR3: CASSLVYHGGSDSPLHF
DNA: TGTGCCAGCAGCTTAGTTTATCACGGGGGATCGGATTCACCCCTCCACTTT

J: TRBJ2-1
D: TRBD2
size: once
V: TRBV5-4
CDR3: CASSLDAGGTDNEQFF
DNA: TGTGCCAGCAGCTTGGATGCGGGGGGGACCGACAATGAGCAGTTCTTC

J: TRBJ2-4
D: .
size: .
V: TRBV7-9
CDR3: CASSLGWGINIQYF
DNA: TGTGCCAGCAGCTTAGGGTGGGGGATAAACATTCAGTACTTC

J: TRBJ1-3
D: .
size: .
V: TRBV5-6
CDR3: CASSLPGTGNTIYF
DNA: TGTGCCAGCAGCTTGCCCGGGACAGGAAACACCATATATTTT

J: TRBJ1-5
D: .
size: .
V: TRBV5-5
CDR3: CASSFTGQGNQPQHF
DNA: TGTGCCAGCAGCTTTACAGGGCAGGGCAATCAGCCCCAGCATTTT

J: TRBJ1-2
D: .
size: .
V: TRBV5-6
CDR3: CASSSGESIYGYTF
DNA: TGTGCCAGCAGCTCGGGAGAGTCGATCTATGGCTACACCTTC

J: TRBJ2-3
D: TRBD1
size: .
V: TRBV6-1
CDR3: CASSDWGRGSTDTQYF
DNA: TGTGCCAGCAGTGATTGGGGCAGGGGGAGCACAGATACGCAGTATTTT

J: TRBJ2-2
D: .
size: .
V: TRBV9
CDR3: CASSGGTVDVTGELFF
DNA: TGTGCCAGCAGCGGCGGGACAGTGGACGTCACCGGGGAGCTGTTTTTT

J: TRBJ2-7
D: .
size: few
V: TRBV19
CDR3: CASSIGAGPYEQYF
DNA: TGTGCCAGTAGTATAGGGGCCGGGCCCTACGAGCAGTACTTC

J: TRBJ1-1
D: .
size: few
V: TRBV29-1
CDR3: CSVSGEQSTEAFF
DNA: TGCAGCGTTTCAGGGGAGCAGAGCACTGAAGCTTTCTTT

J: TRBJ1-3
D: TRBD1
size: .
V: TRBV9
CDR3: CASSAGQAGNTIYF
DNA: TGTGCCAGCAGTGCCGGACAGGCTGGAAACACCATATATTTT

J: TRBJ1-1
D: .
size: .
V: TRBV7-9
CDR3: CASTMGNTEAFF
DNA: TGTGCCAGCACCATGGGGAACACTGAAGCTTTCTTT

J: TRBJ2-3
D: TRBD2
size: .
V: TRBV7-6
CDR3: CASSLAGGVGTDTQYF
DNA: TGTGCCAGCAGCTTAGCTGGGGGGGTGGGCACAGATACGCAGTATTTT

J: TRBJ1-2
D: TRBD1
size: .
V: TRBV4-1
CDR3: CASSQGTGDGYTF
DNA: TGCGCCAGCAGCCAGGGGACAGGGGACGGCTACACCTTC

J: TRBJ1-4
D: .
size: .
V: TRBV15
CDR3: CATSRNPGANEKLFF
DNA: TGTGCCACCAGCAGAAACCCTGGGGCTAATGAAAAACTGTTTTTT

J: TRBJ1-5
D: TRBD1
size: once
V: TRBV7-9
CDR3: CASSLTGQQPQHF
DNA: TGTGCCAGCAGCTTGACAGGGCAACAGCCCCAGCATTTT

J: TRBJ2-1
D: .
size: .
V: TRBV7-3
CDR3: CASSLVQYNEQFF
DNA: TGTGCCAGCAGCTTGGTCCAGTACAATGAGCAGTTCTTC

J: TRBJ2-3
D: .
size: .
V: TRBV2
CDR3: CASSDSPITDTQYF
DNA: TGTGCCAGCAGTGACTCGCCGATTACAGATACGCAGTATTTT

J: TRBJ1-1
D: .
size: .
V: TRBV11-2
CDR3: CASSEYRAEAFF
DNA: TGTGCCAGCAGCGAATACAGAGCTGAAGCTTTCTTT

J: TRBJ2-7
D: TRBD2
size: .
V: TRBV6-5
CDR3: CASSKGTSGFYEQYF
DNA: TGTGCCAGCAGCAAAGGGACTAGCGGCTTCTACGAGCAGTACTTC

J: TRBJ2-2
D: .
size: .
V: TRBV29-1
CDR3: CSVRGPNTGELFF
DNA: TGCAGCGTCAGGGGTCCGAACACCGGGGAGCTGTTTTTT

J: TRBJ2-7
D: TRBD1
size: .
V: TRBV11-2
CDR3: CASSLVRGQGAYEQYF
DNA: TGTGCCAGCAGCTTAGTGAGGGGGCAGGGAGCCTACGAGCAGTACTTC

J: TRBJ1-5
D: .
size: .
V: TRBV9
CDR3: CASSVGGGNQPQHF
DNA: TGTGCCAGCAGCGTAGGAGGGGGTAATCAGCCCCAGCATTTT

J: TRBJ1-2
D: .
size: .
V: TRBV7-9
CDR3: CASQGPLSANYGYTF
DNA: TGTGCCAGCCAGGGCCCCCTCAGTGCTAACTATGGCTACACCTTC

J: TRBJ1-1
D: .
size: .
V: TRBV19
CDR3: CASRTDRQAMNTEAFF
DNA: TGTGCCAGTAGGACGGACCGCCAAGCTATGAACACTGAAGCTTTCTTT

J: TRBJ1-1
D: TRBD1
size: .
V: TRBV10-3
CDR3: CAIGQGGMNTEAFF
DNA: TGTGCCATCGGTCAGGGGGGGATGAACACTGAAGCTTTCTTT

J: TRBJ1-6
D: .
size: .
V: TRBV27
CDR3: CASALWGGNSPLHF
DNA: TGTGCCAGTGCCCTTTGGGGGGGGAATTCACCCCTCCACTTT

J: TRBJ2-7
D: TRBD1
size: .
V: TRBV5-1
CDR3: CASSITGAYEQYF
DNA: TGCGCCAGCAGCATTACAGGGGCCTACGAGCAGTACTTC

J: TRBJ2-3
D: TRBD2
size: .
V: TRBV6-4
CDR3: CATRFLAGTDTQYF
DNA: TGTGCCACCCGTTTCCTAGCGGGGACAGATACGCAGTATTTT

J: TRBJ2-7
D: TRBD1
size: .
V: TRBV9
CDR3: CASSPGDRGYEQYF
DNA: TGTGCCAGCAGCCCCGGGGACAGGGGGTACGAGCAGTACTTC

J: TRBJ1-5
D: .
size: .
V: TRBV6-5
CDR3: CASSPTGSLQPQHF
DNA: TGTGCCAGCAGTCCCACAGGGTCGCTTCAGCCCCAGCATTTT

J: TRBJ1-5
D: TRBD1
size: .
V: TRBV13
CDR3: CASSSRDRKNQPQHF
DNA: TGTGCCAGCAGCTCCAGGGACAGGAAGAATCAGCCCCAGCATTTT

J: TRBJ2-1
D: TRBD2
size: few
V: TRBV5-4
CDR3: CASSQTSGGAPNYNEQFF
DNA: TGTGCCAGCAGCCAGACTAGCGGGGGGGCACCTAATTACAATGAGCAGTTCTTC

J: TRBJ2-1
D: .
size: .
V: TRBV7-9
CDR3: CASSPRTDYNEQFF
DNA: TGTGCCAGCAGCCCCCGAACAGATTACAATGAGCAGTTCTTC

J: TRBJ1-2
D: .
size: .
V: TRBV5-1
CDR3: CASSPDLGLGGYTF
DNA: TGCGCCAGCAGCCCGGACCTAGGGCTCGGCGGCTACACCTTC

J: TRBJ2-5
D: TRBD1
size: .
V: TRBV5-6
CDR3: CASTPTGSHQETQYF
DNA: TGTGCCAGCACACCGACAGGGTCGCATCAAGAGACCCAGTACTTC

J: TRBJ2-3
D: TRBD2
size: .
V: TRBV6-1
CDR3: CASNPAGGGTDTQYF
DNA: TGTGCCAGCAACCCAGCGGGGGGCGGGACAGATACGCAGTATTTT

J: TRBJ2-7
D: TRBD2
size: .
V: TRBV6-5
CDR3: CASSYSGLPTEQYF
DNA: TGTGCCAGCAGTTACTCGGGACTACCGACCGAGCAGTACTTC

J: TRBJ1-2
D: TRBD1
size: .
V: TRBV6-4
CDR3: CASRNTPGQGVYGYTF
DNA: TGTGCCAGCAGAAACACCCCGGGACAGGGGGTCTATGGCTACACCTTC

J: TRBJ1-2
D: TRBD1
size: .
V: TRBV19
CDR3: CASSIDRAGGADGYTF
DNA: TGTGCCAGTAGTATAGATCGGGCAGGGGGCGCCGATGGCTACACCTTC

J: TRBJ1-1
D: .
size: few
V: TRBV7-6
CDR3: CASSLGADMNTEAFF
DNA: TGTGCCAGCAGCTTAGGTGCAGATATGAACACTGAAGCTTTCTTT

J: TRBJ1-2
D: TRBD1
size: .
V: TRBV14
CDR3: CASSQYRTGTGGYGYTF
DNA: TGTGCCAGCAGCCAATACCGCACCGGGACAGGGGGTTATGGCTACACCTTC

J: TRBJ2-7
D: TRBD2
size: .
V: TRBV13
CDR3: CASSLPLGSGDYEQYF
DNA: TGTGCCAGCAGCCTTCCGCTGGGCAGCGGGGACTACGAGCAGTACTTC

J: TRBJ1-6
D: .
size: medium-sized
V: TRBV6-1
CDR3: CASSEYNSPLHF
DNA: TGTGCCAGCAGTGAATATAATTCACCCCTCCACTTT

J: TRBJ2-7
D: .
size: .
V: TRBV6-5
CDR3: CASSSTAYEQYF
DNA: TGTGCCAGCAGCTCGACAGCGTACGAGCAGTACTTC

J: TRBJ1-2
D: .
size: .
V: TRBV13
CDR3: CASSPLGAYGYTF
DNA: TGTGCCAGCAGCCCTCTTGGGGCATATGGCTACACCTTC

J: TRBJ2-3
D: TRBD1
size: many
V: TRBV6-4
CDR3: CASSVTGDTDTQYF
DNA: TGTGCCAGCAGTGTCACAGGGGACACAGATACGCAGTATTTT

J: TRBJ1-4
D: .
size: .
V: TRBV7-6
CDR3: CASSLEDTPMKELFF
DNA: TGTGCCAGCAGCTTAGAGGATACCCCCATGAAGGAACTGTTTTTT

J: TRBJ2-7
D: .
size: .
V: TRBV11-2
CDR3: CASSLDILQASYEQYF
DNA: TGTGCCAGCAGCTTAGATATCCTACAGGCCTCCTACGAGCAGTACTTC

J: TRBJ2-1
D: TRBD1
size: .
V: TRBV5-1
CDR3: CASSPRPGQEMNEQFF
DNA: TGCGCCAGCAGCCCGCGTCCGGGACAGGAGATGAATGAGCAGTTCTTC

J: TRBJ1-2
D: .
size: .
V: TRBV20-1
CDR3: CSAKGNGYTF
DNA: TGCAGTGCTAAAGGGAATGGCTACACCTTC

J: TRBJ1-1
D: .
size: .
V: TRBV6-5
CDR3: CASRGTGYHTEAFF
DNA: TGTGCCAGCAGGGGAACAGGTTATCACACTGAAGCTTTCTTT

J: TRBJ2-5
D: TRBD2
size: .
V: TRBV27
CDR3: CASSLGTSGGGETQYF
DNA: TGTGCCAGCAGTCTCGGGACTAGCGGGGGCGGGGAGACCCAGTACTTC

J: TRBJ1-1
D: .
size: .
V: TRBV4-2
CDR3: CASSPPGTGTEAFF
DNA: TGTGCCAGCAGCCCCCCCGGGACGGGCACTGAAGCTTTCTTT